This TCR beta chain originates from a study of shared clonotypes between healthy human individuals. This clone has just one count. The CDR3 spans 17 residues. Germline V gives CDR1 SGHNT, CDR2 YYREEE (reference sequence). Unmatched junction bases numbered 7, after V lost 0 bases and J lost 3 bases. Measured with immunoSEQ multiplex PCR; TCRdb has only the in-frame clones, and not every one. The sample yields about 490,000 clones, more than 65% seen once. This receptor was identified in a woman aged 40 to 55 in good health. Some clones in this sample may be carry-over from other donors' samples. The chain recombines TRBV5-4 with TRBJ2-1, with 9 bases matching TRBD1. The sample comprised PBMCs. CDR3 DNA: TGTGCCAGCAGCTTGGGCGTTGGACAGGGGTACTACAATGAGCAGTTCTTC. Translating gives CASSLGVGQGYYNEQFF.